This is a list of T cell receptor beta chains from one sample in a study of T cell repertoires in cytomegalovirus infection. TCRdb ran MiXCR on the reads and lists one entry per CDR3 protein. The sample has roughly 800,000 distinct CDR3 sequences, 25% to 30% seen once; the top ten hold about 12%. Antigens of these TCRs are unknown. Sequences were derived from cultured CD8+ T cells from PBMCs, sampled from culture after CMV antigen stimulation. These receptors came from a human donor in good health (CMV status not recorded). Some clones in this sample may be carry-over from other donors' samples. Each CDR3 is given with its conserved first and last residue. Each record gives: D gene, clone size, V gene, J gene, CDR3 length, CDR3 DNA, CDR3 protein. A D gene is named only where the DNA matches it firmly. Expanded clones are given a class, and other clones once, few, many or no size at all.

.,.,TRBV2,TRBJ2-1,15,TGTGCCAGCAGGTACGGTCGGGGAGCCTACAATGAGCAGTTCTTC,CASRYGRGAYNEQFF
.,.,TRBV4-3,TRBJ1-1,14,TGCGCCAGCAGCTCCGGACAGACCGACACTGAAGCTTTCTTT,CASSSGQTDTEAFF
.,.,TRBV6-5,TRBJ1-2,12,TGTGCCAGCAGTTACGCGGGCGATGGCTACACCTTC,CASSYAGDGYTF
.,few,TRBV6-6,TRBJ1-5,16,TGTGCCAGCAGTGTAATAAGGGGATTTGGCAATCAGCCCCAGCATTTT,CASSVIRGFGNQPQHF
.,.,TRBV10-3,TRBJ1-2,15,TGTGCCATCAGTGAGTCGAACGGGATTGGTTGGGGCTACACCTTC,CAISESNGIGWGYTF
.,.,TRBV7-3,TRBJ2-5,15,TGTGCCAGCAGCCAGAAGGGGGGGCGGATGGAGACCCAGTACTTC,CASSQKGGRMETQYF
TRBD1,.,TRBV7-4,TRBJ1-1,14,TGTGCCAGCAAGGGGGCAGGTTTGAACACTGAAGCTTTCTTT,CASKGAGLNTEAFF
.,.,TRBV20-1,TRBJ1-1,14,TGCAGTGCTGAACATGGGGCAGGCAACACTGAAGCTTTCTTT,CSAEHGAGNTEAFF
TRBD2,.,TRBV7-9,TRBJ2-2,19,TGTGCCAGCAGCGACGACTTCGCTAGCGGGGGGCCAAACACCGGGGAGCTGTTTTTT,CASSDDFASGGPNTGELFF
.,.,TRBV19,TRBJ1-5,15,TGTGCCAGTACAGGGGCACCCCGAGGGAGTCAGCCCCAGCATTTT,CASTGAPRGSQPQHF
TRBD2,.,TRBV5-1,TRBJ2-1,19,TGCGCCAGCTCCCCAGAGGAAACTAGCGGGGGTCGATTCTACAATGAGCAGTTCTTC,CASSPEETSGGRFYNEQFF
.,few,TRBV20-1,TRBJ2-5,13,TGCAGTGCTATCGCGGGGACCCAAGAGACCCAGTACTTC,CSAIAGTQETQYF
TRBD2,few,TRBV7-2,TRBJ2-5,16,TGTGCCAGCAGCCCATCGCTTAGCGGGGCGGGAGAGACCCAGTACTTC,CASSPSLSGAGETQYF
TRBD1,few,TRBV6-2/TRBV6-3,TRBJ1-2,15,TGTGCCAGCAGTTCCAGGGGGCGGAGGATCTATGGCTACACCTTC,CASSSRGRRIYGYTF
TRBD2,.,TRBV12-3/TRBV12-4,TRBJ2-1,12,TGTGCCAGCACCCCCTCTCGGGAGGAGGAGTTCTTC,CASTPSREEEFF
TRBD2,many,TRBV11-3,TRBJ2-2,14,TGTGCCAGCAGCTCCGGGACTATGCACGGGGAGCTGTTTTTT,CASSSGTMHGELFF
.,few,TRBV6-1,TRBJ1-4,17,TGTGCCAGCAGCCCGGGACCCTCGCAAATATGGAATGAAAAACTGTTTTTT,CASSPGPSQIWNEKLFF
.,many,TRBV4-1,TRBJ1-1,15,TGCGCCAGCAGCCAAGAGGAGGGCATGAACACTGAAGCTTTCTTT,CASSQEEGMNTEAFF